Reported below is one T cell receptor beta chain. No antigen is known for it. Time point of the sample: pre-sensitization, week 0. Treatment: therapeutic diphenylcyclopropenone sensitization with weekly scalp DPC. The sample is drawn from a study of human T cells and chemical hapten exposure. Findings and caveats of the study: Expanded TCRs formed significantly more large CDR3 similarity clusters than controls.

TCRdb passed the RACE reads through MiXCR, listing each CDR3 protein once. The sample includes more than 150,000 distinct CDR3 sequences, more than 25% of them seen just once. This specimen consisted of whole blood, obtained in connection with sensitization to the hapten diphenylcyclopropenone (DPC). This TCR came from a woman in her 30s with alopecia areata. Some clones in this sample may be carry-over from other donors' samples.

The CDR3 is CASSQDQGAAPAFF. CDR3 sequence (DNA): TGCGCCAGCAGCCAAGATCAGGGGGCTGCCCCAGCTTTCTTT. The genes are TRBV4-3 and TRBJ1-1; 8 positions match TRBD1. The CDR3 totals 14 residues. Germline V lookup: CDR1 LGHNA, CDR2 YSLEER. The V segment lost 0 bases and the J segment 10 bases; nucleotides outside the gene matches: 7.